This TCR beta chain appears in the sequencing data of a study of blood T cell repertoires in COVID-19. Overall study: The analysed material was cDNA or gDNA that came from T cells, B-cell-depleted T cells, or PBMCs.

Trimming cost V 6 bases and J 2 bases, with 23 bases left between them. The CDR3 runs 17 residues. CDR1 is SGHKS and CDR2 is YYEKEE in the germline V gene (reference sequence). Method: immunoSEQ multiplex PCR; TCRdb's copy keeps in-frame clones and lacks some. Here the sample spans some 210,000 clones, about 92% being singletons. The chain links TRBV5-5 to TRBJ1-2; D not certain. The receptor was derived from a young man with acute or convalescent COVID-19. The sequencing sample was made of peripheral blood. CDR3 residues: CASINSPANILNYGYTF. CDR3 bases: TGTGCCAGCATCAATAGCCCGGCGAACATCTTAAACTATGGCTACACCTTC.